This record looks at one T cell receptor beta chain sequence and its context. Its antigen is not identified. Germline V gives CDR1 LGHNA, CDR2 YNFKEQ. V lost 4 bases and J lost 6, with 7 bases in between. The CDR3 sequence is 11 residues long. These data are taken from a study of CD8 T cells in ankylosing spondylitis. As the method for making TCR beta libraries, quantitative 5'-RACE with molecular barcodes was used. TCRdb redid the calling of the 5' RACE reads with MiXCR, one entry per CDR3 protein. The data contain roughly 220,000 distinct CDR3 sequences, around 18% of them singletons. Study conclusions and caveats: The study looked at matched synovial fluid samples from ankylosing spondylitis patients. Disease-linked clones were reported to be significantly enriched there. A motif of roughly 8 highly homologous TCR beta variants was seen as apparently characteristic of ankylosing spondylitis blood.

The origin of this receptor is a male donor with ankylosing spondylitis. The material sequenced was blood, either unsorted or a sorted T cell fraction (not recorded which). V and J are TRBV4-2 and TRBJ2-7; D unclear. CDR3 sequence reads: CASSRGGEQYF. The CDR3 DNA follows: TGTGCCAGCAGCCGCGGCGGCGAGCAGTACTTC.